The 31 T cell receptor beta chains below all came from one sample that was sequenced in a study of T cell repertoires in cytomegalovirus infection. For these receptors, no antigen is known. TCRdb used MiXCR to reprocess the reads, holding one entry per CDR3 protein. There are 450,000 to 600,000 distinct CDR3 sequences in the sample; about 33% occur only once, and under 20% lies in the top ten. The material sequenced was cultured PBMCs, taken from culture after CMV antigen stimulation. Receptors were obtained from a human donor in good health (CMV status not recorded). Some clones in this sample may be carry-over from other donors' samples.

The V gene is TRBV20-1, the J gene TRBJ2-2; 7 bases are shared with TRBD2. Germline V gene lookup returns CDR1 DFQATT and CDR2 SNEGSKA (reference sequence). V lost 1 base, J lost 15 bases, and 5 bases stayed unmatched. The CDR3 is 11 residues long. The CDR3 sequence: CSARGGTNLFF. The DNA for the CDR3 is TGCAGTGCTAGAGGAGGGACTAACTTGTTTTTT.

The chain combines TRBV7-4 with TRBJ2-7, with 10 bases aligning to TRBD2. This CDR3 is built from 13 residues. The J segment lost 6 bases and the V segment lost 2 bases, leaving 1 base of the junction unmatched. Germline assignment: CDR1 SGHVT and CDR2 SQSDAQ. The CDR3 nucleotides read TGTGCCAGCAGCTTACGGACTAGCGGCGAGCAGTACGTC. Residues: CASSLRTSGEQYV.

This clonotype has at least ten counts. V gene TRBV7-2 combines with J gene TRBJ2-2; TRBD2 matches 11 bases. Per the germline V gene, CDR1 is SGHTA and CDR2 is FQGNSA. V gave up 3 bases and J gave up 5 bases; unmatched junction bases: 2. This CDR3 has 15 residues. CDR3 amino acids: CASSFGTSGTGELFF. CDR3 DNA: TGTGCCAGCAGCTTCGGGACTAGCGGAACCGGGGAGCTGTTTTTT.

This clonotype was counted only a few times. The rearrangement uses TRBV20-1 and TRBJ2-1; tentatively, D is TRBD2 (5 bases). Germline V gives CDR1 DFQATT, CDR2 SNEGSKA (reference sequence). The CDR3 sequence is 16 residues long. V was pared by 5 bases and J by 2 bases, with 19 bases between. The CDR3 loop reads CSAPPLGEPAYNEQFF. For the CDR3, the DNA is TGCAGTGCTCCACCCCTTGGGGAGCCTGCCTACAATGAGCAGTTCTTC.

V is TRBV12-3 or TRBV12-4 and J is TRBJ2-3; D gene unclear. The V end was cut by 0 bases, the J end by 1 base, with 14 bases between. The CDR3 is 17 amino acids. CDR3 coding DNA: TGTGCCAGCAGTTTAGCGCCCCAGGCCTTAGGCACAGATACGCAGTATTTT. As protein: CASSLAPQALGTDTQYF.

In this sample, this clonotype turned up many times. The chain has TRBV7-2 and TRBJ2-1, with D unresolved. The CDR3 is 13 amino acids. Germline-derived CDR1 and CDR2 are SGHTA and FQGNSA. V lost 1 base and J 3 bases, leaving 4 bases between the germline ends. The CDR3 region has the DNA TGTGCCAGCAGCTTAGACGGCTACAATGAGCAGTTCTTC. Translation gives CASSLDGYNEQFF.

This chain connects TRBV19 to TRBJ2-3; TRBD2 matches 12 bases. The trim removed 0 bases at V and 4 bases at J, leaving 8 bases unmatched. CDR1 is LNHDA and CDR2 is SQIVND in the germline V gene (reference sequence). The CDR3 has 18 residues. Here the CDR3 DNA reads TGTGCCAGTAGTATAGATCCTAGCGGGAGGGCCGGGGCAGATACGCAGTATTTT. It codes for CASSIDPSGRAGADTQYF.

The chain uses TRBV7-9 and TRBJ1-1; D remains unclear. V lost 5 bases to trimming and J lost 7 bases, with 14 bases between them. The V gene's germline CDR1 is SEHNR and CDR2 FQNEAQ (reference sequence). The length of the CDR3 is 13 residues. CDR3 nucleotides: TGTGCCAGCAGCCCCCCCTTTCCTTTTGAAGCTTTCTTT. This encodes CASSPPFPFEAFF.

This clonotype was recorded many times. The chain uses TRBV7-8 and TRBJ2-3; TRBD2 agrees at 11 bases. Germline assignment: CDR1 SGHVS and CDR2 FQNEAQ. The CDR3 runs to 16 residues. V dropped 5 bases and J dropped 2; count of bases not matched to a gene: 6. The CDR3 spells CASSLGTSGPTDTQYF. CDR3 DNA: TGTGCCAGCAGCCTAGGGACTAGCGGACCCACAGATACGCAGTATTTT.

In its sample, this clonotype was seen many times. The V and J genes are TRBV27 and TRBJ2-2; TRBD2 agrees at 12 bases. The CDR3 extends over 14 amino acids. Germline V gives CDR1 MNHEY, CDR2 SMNVEV (reference sequence). The V segment lost 6 bases and the J segment 4 bases; nucleotides outside the gene matches: 0. CDR3 DNA: TGTGCCAGCAGACTAGCGGGAGGCACCGGGGAGCTGTTTTTT. This sequence encodes CASRLAGGTGELFF.

This clonotype was counted ten times or more. The rearrangement uses TRBV7-2 and TRBJ1-5, with 7 bases fitting TRBD1. Germline assignment: CDR1 SGHTA and CDR2 FQGNSA. V lost 1 base to trimming and J lost 4 bases; unmatched junction nucleotides: 4. CDR3 length: 15 residues. CDR3 sequence reads: CASSLEQGKNQPQHF. The DNA of the CDR3 is TGTGCCAGCAGCTTAGAACAGGGGAAGAATCAGCCCCAGCATTTT.

This clonotype was found many times. CDR3 sequence: CASSSPNTGLAGLSYNEQFF. The CDR3 bases are TGTGCCAGCAGCTCCCCGAACACCGGACTAGCGGGACTCTCCTACAATGAGCAGTTCTTC. This chain connects TRBV7-2 to TRBJ2-1; 12 bases align to TRBD2. Trimming at V came to 4 bases and at J to 0 bases, leaving 13 bases not matched to a gene. This CDR3 contains 20 residues. Germline CDR1 reads SGHTA; CDR2 reads FQGNSA.

The chain is built from TRBV7-8 and TRBJ2-1, with D uncertain. Per germline, CDR1 SGHVS and CDR2 FQNEAQ. CDR3 length: 14 amino acids. Deletions cut 5 bases from V and 2 bases from J, with 10 bases between. The DNA for the CDR3 is TGTGCCAGCAGCAGAGCACGGGCCTACAATGAGCAGTTCTTC. Residues: CASSRARAYNEQFF.

A note on this clonotype: A much larger clonotype is one base distant, so this may be a read error. The genes are TRBV18 and TRBJ2-7, with D possibly matching TRBD2 (5 bases). The CDR3 length is 13 residues. Germline lookup yields CDR1 KGHSH and CDR2 LQKENI. CDR3 in DNA: TGTGCCTGCTCACATAGCCGGGACTACGAGCAGTACGTC. Protein: CACSHSRDYEQYV.

V usage is TRBV6-2 or TRBV6-3 and J usage is TRBJ2-1; D remains ambiguous. Trimming pared 8 bases from V and 0 bases from J, leaving 14 bases between. Germline loops: CDR1 MNHEY, CDR2 SVGEGT. This CDR3 has 15 amino acids. CDR3 region: CASGPVESSYNEQFF. CDR3 nucleotides: TGTGCCAGCGGGCCTGTGGAAAGCTCCTACAATGAGCAGTTCTTC.

This clonotype has only one observation. This rearrangement joins TRBV29-1 to TRBJ1-2, with TRBD1 matching over 7 bases. Germline CDR1 reads SQVTM; CDR2 reads ANQGSEA. The V gene end was trimmed by 6 bases and the J gene end by 4 bases; junction bases not matched to a gene: 8. The CDR3 runs 13 residues. In nucleotides, the CDR3 is TGCAGCGTCCCCCAGGACAGGTTCTATGGCTACACCTTC. Amino acid sequence: CSVPQDRFYGYTF.

This clonotype was picked up many times. The rearrangement links TRBV7-2 to TRBJ2-1; D is undetermined. With 3 bases removed from V and 5 bases from J, the gap between germline ends came to 14 bases. Germline CDR1 and CDR2: SGHTA and FQGNSA. The CDR3 is made up of 15 amino acids. CDR3 coding DNA: TGTGCCAGCAGCTTCCCTCTATCGGGCAACAATGAGCAGTTCTTC. Amino acid sequence: CASSFPLSGNNEQFF.

This clonotype occurred a few times. The rearrangement links TRBV20-1 to TRBJ2-1; D gene uncertain. The CDR3 covers 15 residues. V was trimmed by 3 bases and J by 6 bases, leaving 18 bases between them. Germline assignment: CDR1 DFQATT and CDR2 SNEGSKA (reference sequence). This CDR3 reads CSARGWQQVSNEQFF. The DNA for the CDR3 is TGCAGTGCTAGGGGGTGGCAGCAAGTTAGCAATGAGCAGTTCTTC.

The chain links TRBV12-3 or TRBV12-4 to TRBJ1-1; TRBD1 might be the D (6 bases). V was cut by 5 bases and J by 5 bases, with 18 bases left in between. CDR3 size: 15 residues. CDR3 DNA sequence: TGTGCCAGCAGTCAAAGGGGGGGGGGATCTACTGAAGCTTTCTTT. Translation gives CASSQRGGGSTEAFF.

This clonotype was observed at least ten times. The gene calls are TRBV20-1 and TRBJ1-4; unclear D gene. V gave up 1 base and J gave up 0 bases, with 24 bases separating them. Germline-derived CDR1 and CDR2 are DFQATT and SNEGSKA (reference sequence). This CDR3 has 20 amino acids. CDR3 bases: TGCAGTGCTAGAGTGTCTCATTTTAGGCAAACTGGGACAACTAATGAAAAACTGTTTTTT. The encoded protein is CSARVSHFRQTGTTNEKLFF.

The V gene is TRBV7-2, the J gene TRBJ2-7; TRBD2 is a possible D gene (5 bases). Trimming left V 5 bases short and J 4 bases short, with 12 bases between. This CDR3 has 13 amino acids. Germline V gene lookup returns CDR1 SGHTA and CDR2 FQGNSA. CDR3 nucleotides: TGTGCCAGCAGCACGCGACTAATTTACGAGCAGTACTTC. This codes for CASSTRLIYEQYF. The full variable domain, its missing parts supplied by reference TRBV7-2 and TRBJ2-7, is GAGVSQSPSNKVTEKGKDVELRCDPISGHTALYWYRQSLGQGLEFLIYFQGNSAPDKSGLPSDRFSAERTGGSVSTLTIQRTQQEDSAVYLCASSTRLIYEQYFGPGTRLTVT.

This clonotype was observed a single time. The V call is TRBV7-2, the J call TRBJ2-3, with 7 bases fitting TRBD2. The length of the CDR3 is 17 residues. V shed 0 bases and J 0 bases; nucleotides not matched to a gene: 6. Germline CDR1 is SGHTA and CDR2 is FQGNSA. CDR3 nucleotides: TGTGCCAGCAGCTTAGCGCAACTAGCGCTTAGCACAGATACGCAGTATTTT. It codes for CASSLAQLALSTDTQYF. The whole variable domain, filled in from reference TRBV7-2 and TRBJ2-3, reads GAGVSQSPSNKVTEKGKDVELRCDPISGHTALYWYRQSLGQGLEFLIYFQGNSAPDKSGLPSDRFSAERTGGSVSTLTIQRTQQEDSAVYLCASSLAQLALSTDTQYFGPGTRLTVL.

The chain has TRBV20-1 and TRBJ2-5; no clear D. CDR1 and CDR2 (germline): DFQATT, SNEGSKA (reference sequence). The germline V and J ends were trimmed by 4 bases and 5 bases, with 20 bases remaining between them. The CDR3 sequence is 15 residues long. DNA for the CDR3: TGCAGTGCTACTCACAACCTCCGCCTGTGGGAGACCCAGTACTTC. It translates to CSATHNLRLWETQYF.

Only a few counts were recorded for this clonotype. The CDR3 reads CASSLKRALGEKLFF. In DNA form, the CDR3 reads TGTGCCAGCAGCTTAAAGAGGGCCCTGGGGGAAAAACTGTTTTTT. The chain is built from TRBV7-2 and TRBJ1-4, with D uncertain. In germline, CDR1 is SGHTA, CDR2 FQGNSA. The length of the CDR3 is 15 residues. V was cut by 2 bases and J by 8 bases, with 15 bases left in between. Filled out from reference TRBV7-2 and TRBJ1-4, the complete variable domain reads GAGVSQSPSNKVTEKGKDVELRCDPISGHTALYWYRQSLGQGLEFLIYFQGNSAPDKSGLPSDRFSAERTGGSVSTLTIQRTQQEDSAVYLCASSLKRALGEKLFFGSGTQLSVL.

CDR3 in DNA: TGTGCCAGCAGACGGGACGACTATGGCTACACCTTC. Protein: CASRRDDYGYTF. The rearrangement uses TRBV7-3 and TRBJ1-2, with TRBD1 as a possible D gene (5 bases). CDR1 is SGHTA and CDR2 is FQGTGA in the germline V gene. The CDR3 sequence is 12 residues long. Trimming took 6 bases from V and 3 from J, leaving 8 bases between them.

The V call is TRBV7-8, the J call TRBJ2-3; 8 bases fit TRBD1. The CDR3 is 15 residues long. Germline values: CDR1 SGHVS, CDR2 FQNEAQ. With 1 base clipped from V and 7 bases from J, the junction kept 7 bases outside the gene matches. The CDR3 here is CASSLERQGLYTQYF. DNA for the CDR3: TGTGCCAGCAGCTTAGAGAGACAGGGGCTTTATACGCAGTATTTT.

This chain connects TRBV29-1 to TRBJ1-2; 10 nucleotides agree with TRBD1. The germline CDR1 and CDR2 sequences are SQVTM and ANQGSEA. The CDR3 totals 13 residues. V gave up 7 bases and J gave up 7 bases; unmatched junction bases: 9. The CDR3 bases are TGCAGCGCATGGGGGGGGACAGGGGTTGGCTACACCTTC. Amino acids: CSAWGGTGVGYTF.

The sample holds a few counts of this clonotype. The chain has TRBV19 and TRBJ2-1, with TRBD2 matching over 7 bases. The CDR3 is made up of 18 amino acids. V was clipped by 3 bases and J by 3 bases; unmatched bases: 14. Looked up from germline, CDR1 is LNHDA and CDR2 is SQIVND (reference sequence). CDR3 loop: CASSIGIGAGAFYNEQFF. The DNA for the CDR3 is TGTGCCAGTAGTATTGGTATCGGGGCGGGAGCTTTCTACAATGAGCAGTTCTTC.

In this sample, this clonotype turned up a few times. The gene calls are TRBV7-2 and TRBJ2-3, with D possibly matching TRBD2 (5 bases). Germline CDR1 reads SGHTA; CDR2 reads FQGNSA. The ends were cut back, 2 bases at V and 8 bases at J, with 11 bases in the middle. The CDR3 covers 13 residues. The DNA of the CDR3 is TGTGCCAGCAGCTTAAATACAGAGGGTACGCAGTATTTT. This encodes CASSLNTEGTQYF.

The rearrangement uses TRBV25-1 and TRBJ1-1; a weak D match, TRBD1 (6 bases). Looked up from germline, CDR1 is MGHDK and CDR2 is SYGVNS. The CDR3 contains 14 residues. V was trimmed by 5 bases and J by 7 bases, leaving 17 bases between them. CDR3 sequence reads: CASSRGPAASEAFF. The CDR3 bases are TGTGCCAGCAGTCGGGGGCCGGCCGCTAGTGAAGCTTTCTTT.

This clonotype was recorded many times. CDR3 DNA: TGTGCCAGCAGTTTTAATTTCTACAATGAGCAGTTCTTC. It yields the protein CASSFNFYNEQFF. The V call is TRBV7-2, the J call TRBJ2-1; the D is unclear. The V and J ends lost 6 bases and 3 bases respectively, with 9 bases between them. This CDR3 contains 13 residues. Germline lookup yields CDR1 SGHTA and CDR2 FQGNSA.